What follows describes a single T cell receptor (beta chain). What it recognizes is unknown. Profiling relied on immunoSEQ multiplex PCR, and the TCRdb table lists in-frame clones only, not all of them. This table holds 110,000 to 150,000 clones, around 92% found once. The CDR3 extends over 15 amino acids. The V gene's germline CDR1 is SGHAT and CDR2 FQNNGV. The V gene end was trimmed by 2 bases and the J gene end by 3 bases; junction bases not matched to a gene: 2. This sample is drawn from a study of T cell responses to AZD1222 COVID-19 vaccine. For the study at large: Recipients boosted at about 4 weeks or about 12 weeks are pooled. Study results and limitations: Receipt of two AZD1222 doses was followed by a rise in Spike-specific TCR breadth and depth. Donors, mostly white British, included more females; clonal diversity was possibly underestimated. Per reports, nearly half of all spike-specific TCRs target regions that are unmutated in variants.

The material sequenced was peripheral blood, taken on day 0 of AZD1222 vaccination. This receptor was taken from an adult in good health. The chain has TRBV11-2 and TRBJ2-7; the match to TRBD2 covers 12 bases. The CDR3 sequence: CASSLTSGGLYEQYF. CDR3 sequence (DNA): TGTGCCAGCAGCTTAACTAGCGGGGGGCTCTACGAGCAGTACTTC.